This T cell receptor beta chain is drawn from a study of cytomegalovirus exposure and HLA in healthy donors. Study at large: The Caucasian-associated ancestry cluster contained about four fifths of the 398 genotyped donors. General study points: Donors were assumed by presence/absence analyses to have roughly uniform sequencing depth. The authors confirmed in vitro that a few CMV-associated chains were specific for CMV antigens.

Remarks on this clone: Its antigen is still unknown.

The PCR had 60 Vbeta and 13 Jbeta primers. Generated by immunoSEQ multiplex PCR, the TCRdb table keeps only in-frame clones and is missing some. The sample includes some 200,000 clones, about three quarters of them seen just once. The CDR3 runs 16 residues. The chain links TRBV21-1 to TRBJ2-7; TRBD1 is taken as the D call from the table, unchecked against the DNA. TRBV21-1 is a pseudogene locus. The receptor was derived from a man aged 18 to 30 in good health and CMV-seronegative. The source material was PBMCs. The CDR3 sequence is CASSKRDPGQVYEQYF. DNA of the CDR3: TGTGCCAGCAGCAAACGGGATCCGGGACAAGTGTACGAGCAGTACTTC.